This T cell receptor (beta chain) was found in a study of cytomegalovirus exposure and HLA in healthy donors. For the study at large: A preliminary data release comprised tens of millions of unique TCRs obtained from HLA-typed donors.

Notes on this clone: What it binds is unknown.

The PCR used 60 Vbeta and 13 Jbeta primers. Generated by immunoSEQ multiplex PCR, the TCRdb table keeps only in-frame clones and is missing some. The sample shows almost 200,000 clones, around 79% of them seen only once. The study, taken as a whole, reports: Fewer than 20,000 TCR beta sequences were associated with HLA alleles at 0.05 false discovery rate in a later analysis. Most TCR beta V segments were productive about 87% or about 30% of the time in an earlier analysis.

This CDR3 region has 16 residues. This TCR was sampled from a male donor in good health and CMV-seropositive. Specimen: PBMCs. The chain employs TRBV21-1 and TRBJ1-4; the listed D gene, TRBD1, was not tested against the DNA. TRBV21-1 is marked as a pseudogene. The CDR3 DNA reads as TGTGCCAGCAGCTCTCCATGGGCAGGTGATCCCGAAAAACTGTTTTTT. Translation: CASSSPWAGDPEKLFF.